These 26 T cell receptor beta chains originate from one sample sequenced in a study of PD-L1 blockade in urothelial cancer. This table comes from immunoSEQ multiplex PCR, and its TCRdb copy is limited to in-frame clones, with some not included. This table has about 25,000 clones, about four fifths appearing once. Time point given: peripheral blood 6 weeks after treatment start. The specimen comprised PBMCs, sampled around atezolizumab (anti-PD-L1) treatment. These receptor sequences come from an older man with urothelial cancer.

The CDR3 region is CASSPAEGGPFAATIAKNIQYF. CDR3 coding DNA: TGTGCCAGCAGCCCTGCGGAGGGAGGGCCTTTCGCCGCCACCATAGCCAAAAACATTCAGTACTTC. The V and J genes are TRBV9 and TRBJ2-4; 7 bases agree with TRBD2. Germline trimming cut 4 bases from V and 0 bases from J; bases unmatched to any gene: 25. This CDR3 has 22 amino acids. CDR1 and CDR2 (germline): SGDLS, YYNGEE.

The rearrangement links TRBV19 to TRBJ1-2; TRBD1 aligns across 8 bases. V lost 0 bases to trimming and J lost 2 bases; unmatched junction nucleotides: 11. Germline CDR1 reads LNHDA; CDR2 reads SQIVND (reference sequence). This CDR3 has 18 amino acids. CDR3 sequence: CASSIEGTGTGLNYGYTF. The CDR3 DNA reads TGTGCCAGTAGTATAGAGGGGACCGGGACAGGACTAAACTATGGCTACACCTTC.

The rearrangement uses TRBV7-9 and TRBJ2-1; tentative D call: TRBD2 (5 bases). V was clipped by 5 bases and J by 9 bases, with 14 bases between them. Per the germline V gene, CDR1 is SEHNR and CDR2 is FQNEAQ (reference sequence). This CDR3 is built from 13 residues. CDR3 coding DNA: TGTGCCAGCAGCCCGGGCCCCGGAGGTGAGCAGTTCTTC. Translating it yields CASSPGPGGEQFF.

The gene calls are TRBV10-3 and TRBJ1-1, with TRBD1 as a possible D gene (5 bases). Per germline, CDR1 ENHRY and CDR2 SYGVKD. This CDR3 is built from 12 residues. Trimming took off 10 bases at V and 6 bases at J, with 15 bases between the two ends. CDR3 residues: CATHSGVAEAFF. The CDR3 nucleotides read TGTGCCACCCACTCGGGGGTCGCTGAAGCTTTCTTT.

This chain joins TRBV19 and TRBJ1-5, with D possibly TRBD1 on 5 matching bases. CDR3 size: 16 residues. V lost 0 bases and J 4 bases, leaving 13 bases between the germline ends. Germline CDR1 is LNHDA and CDR2 is SQIVND (reference sequence). The CDR3 loop is CASSIDGIGANQPQHF. The DNA of the CDR3 is TGTGCCAGTAGTATAGATGGGATAGGGGCAAATCAGCCCCAGCATTTT.

This clone was observed once. The chain combines TRBV7-9 with TRBJ2-7; TRBD1 matches at 11 bases. This CDR3 contains 15 residues. Unmatched junction bases numbered 4, after V lost 3 bases and J lost 3 bases. CDR1 and CDR2 from the germline V gene are SEHNR and FQNEAQ (reference sequence). CDR3 protein: CASSLGQGVVYEQYF. For the CDR3, the DNA is TGTGCCAGCAGCTTGGGACAGGGGGTCGTCTACGAGCAGTACTTC.

V and J are TRBV11-2 and TRBJ2-5; D gene ambiguous. CDR1 and CDR2 from the germline V gene are SGHAT and FQNNGV. This CDR3 has 15 amino acids. V was shortened by 5 bases and J by 2 bases, with 15 bases between the two germline ends. The CDR3 nucleotides read TGTGCCAGCAGCCCTACGCCCGGTCGGCAAGAGACCCAGTACTTC. Amino acids: CASSPTPGRQETQYF. Looking up the rest from reference TRBV11-2 and TRBJ2-5 gives the full variable domain: EAGVAQSPRYKIIEKRQSVAFWCNPISGHATLYWYQQILGQGPKLLIQFQNNGVVDDSQLPKDRFSAERLKGVDSTLKIQPAKLEDSAVYLCASSPTPGRQETQYFGPGTRLLVL.

The chain uses TRBV27 and TRBJ1-1; D possibly corresponds to TRBD1 (5 bases). The V gene lost 3 bases and the J gene lost 1 base, with 12 bases spanning the gap. The CDR3 covers 15 residues. CDR1 is MNHEY, CDR2 SMNVEV, per germline (reference sequence). In DNA, the CDR3 is TGTGCCAGCAGTTTCACGGACACTGCGAACACTGAAGCTTTCTTT. Its protein product is CASSFTDTANTEAFF.

This rearrangement joins TRBV5-5 to TRBJ2-1; 9 bases are shared with TRBD1. CDR3 length: 16 residues. The V gene's germline CDR1 is SGHKS and CDR2 YYEKEE (reference sequence). The junction had 10 bases not matched to a gene; V was cut back by 2 bases and J by 7 bases. The CDR3 bases are TGTGCCAGCAGCTTATACCGGGACAGGGCGGGGAATGAGCAGTTCTTC. It translates to CASSLYRDRAGNEQFF.

This clone was picked up one time. V and J are TRBV5-4 and TRBJ1-4; the D gene is possibly TRBD1 (6 bases). Germline V gene sequence: CDR1 SGHNT, CDR2 YYREEE (reference sequence). The CDR3 has 13 amino acids. Trimming took 7 bases from V and 5 from J, leaving 12 bases between them. CDR3: CASRTDINEKLFF. CDR3 sequence (DNA): TGTGCCAGCCGGACAGACATCAATGAAAAACTGTTTTTT.

The V and J genes are TRBV7-9 and TRBJ2-5; D might be TRBD2 (6 bases). In germline, CDR1 is SEHNR, CDR2 FQNEAQ (reference sequence). The length of the CDR3 is 15 residues. V was cut by 5 bases and J by 5 bases, with 18 bases left in between. The CDR3 sequence: CASSLPRGAGETQYF. CDR3 DNA: TGTGCCAGCAGCCTCCCCCGGGGCGCGGGGGAGACCCAGTACTTC. Full variable domain (outside the CDR3, taken from reference TRBV7-9 and TRBJ2-5): DTGVSQNPRHKITKRGQNVTFRCDPISEHNRLYWYRQTLGQGPEFLTYFQNEAQLEKSRLLSDRFSAERPKGSFSTLEIQRTEQGDSAMYLCASSLPRGAGETQYFGPGTRLLVL.

The chain is built from TRBV19 and TRBJ1-2, with 8 positions matching TRBD1. The CDR3 totals 15 residues. Germline CDR1 LNHDA, CDR2 SQIVND (reference sequence). J gave up 4 bases and V 3 bases, and 7 bases lay outside the gene matches. Here the CDR3 DNA reads TGTGCCAGTAGTATCTCTAGAGGACAGGGCTATGGCTACACCTTC. As protein: CASSISRGQGYGYTF.

The chain's CDR3 is CASSGWDSSSRHF. CDR3 bases: TGTGCCAGCAGCGGGTGGGACAGTAGCTCTCGGCATTTT. The chain couples TRBV7-9 to TRBJ1-5; 7 nucleotides agree with TRBD1. J lost 15 bases, V lost 5 bases, and 13 bases had no gene match. The CDR3 has 13 amino acids. Germline CDR1 SEHNR, CDR2 FQNEAQ (reference sequence).

V usage is TRBV27 and J usage is TRBJ2-7; possible D gene TRBD2, 7 bases. Germline lookup yields CDR1 MNHEY and CDR2 SMNVEV (reference sequence). Trimming took 5 bases from V and 7 from J, leaving 30 bases between them. The CDR3 loop spans 18 amino acids. The CDR3, as DNA: TGTGCCAGCAGTACTATTGGTCCCTTCGGGGGGCCGAGAGGAGAGCAGTACTTC. Amino acid sequence: CASSTIGPFGGPRGEQYF.

This clone was seen once. J is TRBJ2-7 and V is TRBV19; D is possibly TRBD1 (6 bases). This CDR3 comprises 14 residues. CDR1 is LNHDA and CDR2 is SQIVND in the germline V gene (reference sequence). V was cut by 3 bases and J by 2 bases, with 11 bases left in between. In nucleotides, the CDR3 is TGTGCCAGTAGTATGCCGGACAGTACCTACGAGCAGTACTTC. Translating gives CASSMPDSTYEQYF. Full variable domain (remainder filled in from reference TRBV19 and TRBJ2-7): DGGITQSPKYLFRKEGQNVTLSCEQNLNHDAMYWYRQDPGQGLRLIYYSQIVNDFQKGDIAEGYSVSREKKESFPLTVTSAQKNPTAFYLCASSMPDSTYEQYFGPGTRLTVT.

The chain is built from TRBV11-3 and TRBJ1-2; D is unclear. V shed 4 bases and J shed 1 base, with 19 bases lying between them. CDR3 length equals 17 residues. Germline V gene data show CDR1 as SGHNT and CDR2 as YENEEA. In DNA, the CDR3 is TGTGCCAGCAGCTCGAAGGGTTTCGGGGATTTTAACTATGGCTACACCTTC. The encoded protein is CASSSKGFGDFNYGYTF. Variable domain in full (rest from reference TRBV11-3 and TRBJ1-2): EAGVVQSPRYKIIEKKQPVAFWCNPISGHNTLYWYLQNLGQGPELLIRYENEEAVDDSQLPKDRFSAERLKGVDSTLKIQPAELGDSAVYLCASSSKGFGDFNYGYTFGSGTRLTVV.

The genes are TRBV29-1 and TRBJ2-1; 9 bases align to TRBD2. The ends lost 7 bases at V and 4 bases at J; junction bases unmatched: 8. CDR3 length: 14 residues. Germline-derived CDR1 and CDR2 are SQVTM and ANQGSEA. The CDR3 nucleotides are TGCAGCGCCGATCGACTAGCGGCGTACAATGAGCAGTTCTTC. Encoded protein: CSADRLAAYNEQFF.

This clone rates as medium-sized (0.01 to 0.1%). The V call is TRBV19, the J call TRBJ2-7; 7 bases fit TRBD1. This CDR3 spans 15 amino acids. The J segment lost 2 bases and the V segment lost 0 bases, leaving 4 bases of the junction unmatched. Germline assignment: CDR1 LNHDA and CDR2 SQIVND (reference sequence). CDR3 bases: TGTGCCAGTAGTATAGATTTCGGACAGGCCTACGAGCAGTACTTC. Amino acid sequence: CASSIDFGQAYEQYF.

This clone appeared a single time. The chain joins TRBV19 to TRBJ2-1; TRBD2 is a possible D gene (6 bases). The CDR3 sequence is 14 residues long. Germline V gives CDR1 LNHDA, CDR2 SQIVND (reference sequence). The V end lost 6 bases, the J end lost 0 bases, and 9 bases lay between the germline ends. CDR3 in DNA: TGTGCCAGTAGGGACGGGAGCTCCTACAATGAGCAGTTCTTC. Protein: CASRDGSSYNEQFF.

This rearrangement joins TRBV27 to TRBJ2-1; TRBD2 is a possible D gene (5 bases). The CDR3 loop spans 13 amino acids. V shed 5 bases and J shed 9 bases, with 14 bases lying between them. CDR1 and CDR2 from the germline V gene are MNHEY and SMNVEV (reference sequence). In DNA form, the CDR3 reads TGTGCCAGCAGTAGCGAGAATCGGGGTGAGCAGTTCTTC. It codes for CASSSENRGEQFF.

The chain is built from TRBV5-6 and TRBJ1-4; a weak D match, TRBD1 (5 bases). The CDR3 sequence is 15 residues long. V lost 3 bases and J lost 8, with 17 bases in between. From germline, CDR1 is SGHDT and CDR2 YYEEEE. The CDR3 sequence: CASSSGPWGEEKLFF. CDR3 coding DNA: TGTGCCAGCAGCTCGGGGCCCTGGGGGGAAGAAAAACTGTTTTTT.

This clone occurred a few times. The chain is built from TRBV28 and TRBJ2-2; 8 bases agree with TRBD2. Germline CDR1 is MDHEN and CDR2 is SYDVKM. Losses at the gene ends were 6 bases for V and 6 bases for J; bases not matched to a gene: 12. This CDR3 is 16 amino acids long. Here the CDR3 DNA reads TGTGCCAGCAGCCAACGGGGGGCGGGAGGCCCCGGGGAGCTGTTTTTT. This sequence encodes CASSQRGAGGPGELFF.

The gene calls are TRBV29-1 and TRBJ2-1; TRBD1 aligns across 12 bases. This CDR3 comprises 13 residues. Looked up from germline, CDR1 is SQVTM and CDR2 is ANQGSEA. With 7 bases clipped from V and 4 bases from J, the junction kept 2 bases outside the gene matches. CDR3 amino acids: CSGGQGAYNEQFF. DNA for the CDR3: TGCAGCGGGGGACAGGGGGCGTACAATGAGCAGTTCTTC.

The V gene is TRBV18, the J gene TRBJ2-1; 11 bases agree with TRBD2. From germline, CDR1 is KGHSH and CDR2 LQKENI. V dropped 0 bases and J dropped 3; count of bases not matched to a gene: 1. CDR3 length: 16 amino acids. The CDR3 DNA reads TGTGCCAGCTCACCACCGACTAGCGGGAACTACAATGAGCAGTTCTTC. Translated, it gives CASSPPTSGNYNEQFF.

V and J are TRBV6-5 and TRBJ2-6; D ambiguous. In germline, CDR1 is MNHEY, CDR2 SVGAGI. The CDR3 is 15 residues long. Trimming cost V 0 bases and J 0 bases, with 3 bases left between them. CDR3: CASSYSGSGANVLTF. The CDR3, as DNA: TGTGCCAGCAGTTACTCCGGCTCTGGGGCCAACGTCCTGACTTTC.

The rearrangement uses TRBV19 and TRBJ2-1; TRBD1 is a possible D gene (6 bases). The CDR3 contains 14 residues. Trimming pared 5 bases from V and 15 bases from J, leaving 23 bases between. Looked up from germline, CDR1 is LNHDA and CDR2 is SQIVND (reference sequence). The CDR3 spells CASSARQESSTAFF. The CDR3 DNA reads TGTGCCAGTAGTGCTCGACAGGAGTCCTCTACCGCGTTCTTC.